These 17 T cell receptor beta chains originate from one sample sequenced in a study of control samples from healthy donors and cancer patients. The assay was immunoSEQ multiplex PCR, and TCRdb's table has in-frame clones only and misses some. There are some 49,000 clones in the sample; 65% to 90% occur only once, and about 2.7% lies in the top ten. Sequencing was done on a sample of PBMCs. The receptors were gathered from a woman aged 50 to 60 with lung cancer.

This clone was observed a handful of times. The V and J genes are TRBV12-5 and TRBJ1-1, with 8 bases fitting TRBD1. CDR3 length equals 13 residues. With V trimmed by 6 bases and J by 4 bases, 4 bases remained unmatched. The germline CDR1 and CDR2 sequences are LGHNT and FRNRAP. CDR3 nucleotides: TGTGCTAGTGGCGTTACAGGGGGCACTGAAGCTTTCTTT. Translated, it gives CASGVTGGTEAFF.

In this sample, this clone turned up once. The chain links TRBV7-8 to TRBJ1-3; D uncertain. Germline V gives CDR1 SGHVS, CDR2 FQNEAQ. The CDR3 extends over 14 amino acids. V lost 5 bases and J 0 bases, leaving 8 bases between the germline ends. The CDR3 loop is CASSSGNSGNTIYF. The CDR3 coding sequence is TGTGCCAGCAGCAGCGGTAACTCTGGAAACACCATATATTTT.

In nucleotides, the CDR3 is TGTGCCAGCAGTACCCACAGATACACCGGGGAGCTGTTTTTT. Protein sequence: CASSTHRYTGELFF. J is TRBJ2-2 and V is TRBV6-5; D gene unclear. Germline values: CDR1 MNHEY, CDR2 SVGAGI. Trimming left V 5 bases short and J 3 bases short, with 10 bases between. The CDR3 is 14 residues long.

The rearrangement joins TRBV6-2 or TRBV6-3 to TRBJ1-2; D is uncertain. This CDR3 has 13 amino acids. CDR1 and CDR2 from the germline V gene are MNHEY and SVGEGT. V was pared by 2 bases and J by 8 bases, with 12 bases between. CDR3 sequence (DNA): TGTGCCAGCAGTTACGGGCGATGGGGAGGCTACACCTTC. It encodes CASSYGRWGGYTF.

The CDR3 region has the DNA TGTGCCAGTAGTCAGGGACAGGACTCCTACGAGCAGTACTTC. Its translation is CASSQGQDSYEQYF. The chain couples TRBV19 to TRBJ2-7, with 8 bases that match TRBD1. The germline V gene encodes CDR1 LNHDA and CDR2 SQIVND (reference sequence). J gave up 0 bases and V 5 bases, and 3 bases lay outside the gene matches. The CDR3 loop spans 14 amino acids.

The V call is TRBV5-1, the J call TRBJ1-2; 8 bases align to TRBD1. The CDR3 runs 15 residues. CDR1 SGHRS and CDR2 YFSETQ come from the germline V gene. Losses at the gene ends were 0 bases for V and 9 bases for J; bases not matched to a gene: 10. CDR3 nucleotide sequence: TGCGCCAGCAGCTTGGCCCCCGGGACAGGAGGTAGCTACACCTTC. Residues: CASSLAPGTGGSYTF.

The chain joins TRBV12-3 or TRBV12-4 to TRBJ1-2; D is unclear. V was clipped by 1 base and J by 4 bases, with 7 bases between them. CDR3 length equals 13 residues. The DNA of the CDR3 is TGTGCCAGCAGTTTAGAACCGTCCTATGGCTACACCTTC. It specifies CASSLEPSYGYTF.

This chain links TRBV7-2 with TRBJ1-2; no clear D. Germline assignment: CDR1 SGHTA and CDR2 FQGNSA. The length of the CDR3 is 15 residues. Trimming removed 5 bases from V and 3 bases from J, with 16 bases in between. The CDR3 protein is CASSEETQTDYGYTF. In nucleotides, the CDR3 is TGTGCCAGCAGCGAAGAAACCCAGACCGACTATGGCTACACCTTC.

This clone was found a few times. J is TRBJ1-2 and V is TRBV4-3; tentatively, D is TRBD1 (6 bases). Between the trimmed V and J ends, which lost 1 base and 0 bases, there was a span of 12 bases. This CDR3 has 16 residues. The V gene's germline CDR1 is LGHNA and CDR2 YSLEER. DNA of the CDR3: TGCGCCAGCAGCCAAGGTATCGGACAGTCTAACTATGGCTACACCTTC. Protein sequence: CASSQGIGQSNYGYTF.

The V and J genes are TRBV6-6 and TRBJ1-1, with D unresolved. Trimming removed 0 bases at V and 0 bases at J, with 5 bases between. The CDR3 contains 14 residues. CDR1 MNHNY and CDR2 SVGAGI come from the germline V gene (reference sequence). The CDR3 DNA reads as TGTGCCAGCAGTTACTCGAACGTGAACACTGAAGCTTTCTTT. Translation: CASSYSNVNTEAFF.

The gene calls are TRBV19 and TRBJ1-1; D is undetermined. CDR1 is LNHDA, CDR2 SQIVND, per germline (reference sequence). The CDR3 has 14 residues. V lost 6 bases to trimming and J lost 1 base, with 12 bases between them. The CDR3 region is CASSLNSGNTEAFF. The CDR3 nucleotides read TGTGCCAGTAGCCTTAATTCGGGGAACACTGAAGCTTTCTTT.

This rearrangement joins TRBV5-1 to TRBJ1-1, with TRBD1 identical over 11 bases. Germline trimming cut 4 bases from V and 7 bases from J; bases unmatched to any gene: 9. Germline V gene lookup returns CDR1 SGHRS and CDR2 YFSETQ. This CDR3 is 15 amino acids long. The CDR3 coding sequence is TGCGCCAGCAGCCCGGGACAGGGGGTATTTGGTGAAGCTTTCTTT. This sequence encodes CASSPGQGVFGEAFF.

This chain uses TRBV7-2 with TRBJ1-5; tentatively, D is TRBD1 (6 bases). The V end was cut by 5 bases, the J end by 6 bases, with 17 bases between. This CDR3 contains 15 residues. Germline loops: CDR1 SGHTA, CDR2 FQGNSA. The CDR3 region is CASSTLTGRGQPQHF. The CDR3 nucleotides read TGTGCCAGCAGCACTTTGACAGGTCGAGGTCAGCCCCAGCATTTT. Based on the CDR3 plus reference TRBV7-2 and TRBJ1-5, the full variable domain is GAGVSQSPSNKVTEKGKDVELRCDPISGHTALYWYRQSLGQGLEFLIYFQGNSAPDKSGLPSDRFSAERTGGSVSTLTIQRTQQEDSAVYLCASSTLTGRGQPQHFGDGTRLSIL.

The chain links TRBV13 to TRBJ2-1; 7 bases align to TRBD1. V dropped 1 base and J dropped 0; count of bases not matched to a gene: 3. CDR1 is PRHDT, CDR2 FYEKMQ, per germline (reference sequence). The CDR3 consists of 16 residues. CDR3 residues: CASSLARDSSYNEQFF. The CDR3 DNA is TGTGCCAGCAGCTTAGCAAGGGACAGCTCCTACAATGAGCAGTTCTTC.

The chain recombines TRBV14 with TRBJ2-7; tentative D call: TRBD1 (5 bases). CDR3 size: 15 residues. The V end was cut by 2 bases, the J end by 2 bases, with 13 bases between. Germline CDR1 is SGHDN and CDR2 is FVKESK. CDR3 nucleotide sequence: TGTGCCAGCAGCCAACATGACAGAACCACCTACGAGCAGTACTTC. Its protein is CASSQHDRTTYEQYF.

The chain recombines TRBV6-2 or TRBV6-3 with TRBJ1-5; D gene uncertain. The CDR3 spans 14 residues. Germline-derived CDR1 and CDR2 are MNHEY and SVGEGT. V was pared by 4 bases and J by 3 bases, with 10 bases between. This CDR3 is CASSSGRDNQPQHF. CDR3 bases: TGTGCCAGCAGTTCGGGGAGGGACAATCAGCCCCAGCATTTT.

This clone was detected only once. This chain joins TRBV5-6 and TRBJ1-2; D ambiguous. Germline-derived CDR1 and CDR2 are SGHDT and YYEEEE. The CDR3 is 14 residues long. V was trimmed by 4 bases and J by 0 bases, leaving 10 bases between them. DNA for the CDR3: TGTGCCAGCAGCCGTACCGCTTCTAACTATGGCTACACCTTC. Its protein is CASSRTASNYGYTF.